This entry lists 3 T cell receptor beta chains sequenced from one sample in a study of T and B cells in COVID-19 patients. BIOMED2 TRB-A/B primer pools were used in multiplex TRB PCR. TCRdb analysed the multiplex PCR reads with MiXCR anew, one entry per CDR3 protein. Altogether some 8,100 distinct CDR3 sequences are present, roughly 24% being singletons, with the ten largest covering approximately 6.9%. Each TRB amplification used roughly 250-550 ng of genomic DNA from blood. Sample: blood. The origin of the receptors is a human donor who had recovered from COVID-19.

This chain uses TRBV7-2 with TRBJ2-7; the match to TRBD1 covers 9 bases. V gave up 2 bases and J gave up 3 bases; unmatched junction bases: 11. Per germline, CDR1 SGHTA and CDR2 FQGNSA. The CDR3 extends over 17 amino acids. CDR3 bases: TGTGCCAGCAGCTTAAACGCCGGGACAGGGTCCCGCTACGAGCAGTACTTC. This codes for CASSLNAGTGSRYEQYF.

By proportion, this clonotype is medium-sized. V is TRBV6-5 and J is TRBJ2-5; TRBD1 might be the D (5 bases). The germline gives CDR1 MNHEY, CDR2 SVGAGI. V lost 6 bases, J lost 5 bases, and 19 bases lay in between. The length of the CDR3 is 15 residues. This chain's CDR3 is CASSQLQGSRETQYF. In DNA form, the CDR3 reads TGTGCCAGCAGCCAACTCCAGGGATCAAGGGAGACCCAGTACTTC.

This clonotype came up a few times. The rearrangement uses TRBV5-3 and TRBJ1-6; D possibly corresponds to TRBD1 (5 bases). TRBV5-3 is noted as an ORF with a role that remains uncertain. This CDR3 region has 16 residues. V was cut by 2 bases and J by 2 bases, with 11 bases left in between. CDR3 sequence: CARSFGGETYNSPLHF. The CDR3 nucleotides are TGTGCCAGAAGCTTTGGGGGGGAGACCTATAATTCACCCCTCCACTTT.